The 20 T cell receptor beta chains in this list originate from one sample, sequenced in a study of T cells after yellow fever vaccination. One entry per CDR3 protein, called by TCRdb with MiXCR from the 5' RACE reads. The sample lists approximately 300,000 distinct CDR3 sequences; over 8% were seen once. The material was PBMCs, obtained on the day of the first yellow fever vaccination. The receptors originated from a man aged 18 to 30 who received the YFV17D yellow fever vaccine.

In its sample, this clonotype was seen many times. This rearrangement joins TRBV5-1 to TRBJ1-1; D is ambiguous. Germline CDR1 reads SGHRS; CDR2 reads YFSETQ. There are 13 residues in the CDR3. V was pared by 4 bases and J by 0 bases, with 7 bases between. The CDR3 is CASSVVMNTEAFF. The CDR3 bases are TGCGCCAGCAGCGTGGTCATGAACACTGAAGCTTTCTTT. Complete variable domain (other parts from reference TRBV5-1 and TRBJ1-1): KAGVTQTPRYLIKTRGQQVTLSCSPISGHRSVSWYQQTPGQGLQFLFEYFSETQRNKGNFPGRFSGRQFSNSRSEMNVSTLELGDSALYLCASSVVMNTEAFFGQGTRLTVV.

The table lists this clonotype with a few counts. This chain links TRBV20-1 with TRBJ2-1; 9 positions match TRBD2. This CDR3 is 13 amino acids long. V gave up 3 bases and J gave up 8 bases; unmatched junction bases: 5. CDR1 and CDR2 (germline): DFQATT, SNEGSKA (reference sequence). The CDR3 DNA is TGCAGTGCTAGTTTCCTAGCGGGGCATGAGCAGTTCTTC. Amino acid sequence: CSASFLAGHEQFF.

This clonotype was picked up a small number of times. The rearrangement uses TRBV6-1 and TRBJ2-1; the D gene is possibly TRBD2 (6 bases). Deletions cut 6 bases from V and 1 base from J, with 16 bases between. Germline V gene data show CDR1 as MNHNS and CDR2 as SASEGT. The CDR3 spans 16 residues. This chain's CDR3 is CASRSRDSGSYNEQFF. The CDR3 DNA reads as TGTGCCAGCAGATCCCGGGACTCCGGATCCTACAATGAGCAGTTCTTC.

The chain is built from TRBV7-2 and TRBJ2-5; 9 bases match TRBD2. From germline, CDR1 is SGHTA and CDR2 FQGNSA. The CDR3 is 14 residues long. The V and J ends lost 5 bases and 7 bases, in that order; junction bases with no gene match: 8. The CDR3 is CASSPPGGGGTQYF. The CDR3 bases are TGTGCCAGCAGCCCCCCGGGCGGGGGGGGGACCCAGTACTTC.

J is TRBJ1-1 and V is TRBV4-3; the match to TRBD1 covers 9 bases. Germline V gene lookup returns CDR1 LGHNA and CDR2 YSLEER. V dropped 0 bases and J dropped 7; count of bases not matched to a gene: 3. The CDR3 extends over 14 amino acids. CDR3 sequence reads: CASSQDWGQGEAFF. The CDR3 nucleotides read TGCGCCAGCAGCCAAGATTGGGGACAGGGTGAAGCTTTCTTT.

J is TRBJ1-1 and V is TRBV6-2 or TRBV6-3; D is possibly TRBD1 (6 bases). There are 13 residues in the CDR3. Germline-derived CDR1 and CDR2 are MNHEY and SVGEGT. The V gene lost 3 bases and the J gene lost 5 bases, with 10 bases spanning the gap. This CDR3 reads CASSYGGRTEAFF. For the CDR3, the DNA is TGTGCCAGCAGTTATGGGGGGCGGACTGAAGCTTTCTTT.

This clonotype was found a few times. The CDR3 sequence: CASSPYVSDTQYF. CDR3 nucleotides: TGTGCCAGCTCACCATATGTGTCAGATACGCAGTATTTT. This chain joins TRBV18 and TRBJ2-3; D is undetermined. V was trimmed by 2 bases and J by 4 bases, leaving 7 bases between them. The CDR3 runs to 13 residues. CDR1 and CDR2 (germline): KGHSH, LQKENI. The full variable domain, its missing parts supplied by reference TRBV18 and TRBJ2-3, is NAGVMQNPRHLVRRRGQEARLRCSPMKGHSHVYWYRQLPEEGLKFMVYLQKENIIDESGMPKERFSAEFPKEGPSILRIQQVVRGDSAAYFCASSPYVSDTQYFGPGTRLTVL.

This clonotype showed up just a few times. The chain couples TRBV5-1 to TRBJ2-1; D unresolved. The germline V gene has CDR1 SGHRS and CDR2 YFSETQ. CDR3 length equals 12 residues. Between the trimmed V and J ends, which lost 0 bases and 7 bases, there was a span of 5 bases. CDR3 protein: CASSLVENEQFF. As DNA, the CDR3 is TGCGCCAGCAGCTTGGTAGAGAATGAGCAGTTCTTC.

The chain joins TRBV5-1 to TRBJ1-6; 8 bases align to TRBD1. After removal of 1 base from V and 10 bases from J, the junction contained 16 bases not matched to a gene. The CDR3 totals 18 residues. Germline-derived CDR1 and CDR2 are SGHRS and YFSETQ. CDR3 loop: CASSLSDTGGLLGSPLHF. CDR3 in DNA: TGCGCCAGCAGCTTGTCAGACACAGGGGGTCTCCTTGGCTCACCCCTCCACTTT.

The gene calls are TRBV7-3 and TRBJ2-2; a weak D match, TRBD2 (5 bases). The CDR3 consists of 15 residues. Trimming stripped 4 bases from V and 0 bases from J, with 9 bases between. Per the germline V gene, CDR1 is SGHTA and CDR2 is FQGTGA. Here the CDR3 reads CASSSGVANTGELFF. The DNA for the CDR3 is TGTGCCAGCAGCTCCGGGGTCGCGAACACCGGGGAGCTGTTTTTT.

This clonotype was observed many times. The chain employs TRBV7-2 and TRBJ1-1; TRBD1 is a possible D gene (5 bases). The CDR3 runs to 14 residues. Trimming shortened V by 5 bases and J by 7 bases, and 17 bases separated the two germline ends. CDR1 is SGHTA, CDR2 FQGNSA, per germline. CDR3 nucleotide sequence: TGTGCCAGCAGCCCCCACGGGGGGTATGGTGAAGCTTTCTTT. Encoded protein: CASSPHGGYGEAFF.

This clonotype was detected a few times. This rearrangement joins TRBV5-6 to TRBJ2-6; D is perhaps TRBD1 (7 bases). The CDR3 is 17 residues long. The V gene lost 1 base and the J gene lost 2 bases, with 13 bases spanning the gap. Germline V gene lookup returns CDR1 SGHDT and CDR2 YYEEEE. The chain's CDR3 is CASSLRGTVPGANVLTF. The CDR3 coding sequence is TGTGCCAGCAGCTTGCGGGGGACAGTCCCTGGGGCCAACGTCCTGACTTTC.

This clonotype was recorded at least ten times. V usage is TRBV7-2 and J usage is TRBJ2-5, with 9 bases that match TRBD2. Germline CDR1 SGHTA, CDR2 FQGNSA. This CDR3 is built from 16 residues. J was trimmed by 4 bases and V by 2 bases; bases with no gene match: 8. CDR3 in amino acids: CASSLRGRGGVETQYF. CDR3 in DNA: TGTGCCAGCAGCTTAAGGGGGCGGGGGGGCGTAGAGACCCAGTACTTC. Full variable domain (remainder filled in from reference TRBV7-2 and TRBJ2-5): GAGVSQSPSNKVTEKGKDVELRCDPISGHTALYWYRQSLGQGLEFLIYFQGNSAPDKSGLPSDRFSAERTGGSVSTLTIQRTQQEDSAVYLCASSLRGRGGVETQYFGPGTRLLVL.

The V gene is TRBV4-3, the J gene TRBJ2-6; D remains ambiguous. Germline V gene data show CDR1 as LGHNA and CDR2 as YSLEER. V was pared by 4 bases and J by 1 base, with 11 bases between. The CDR3 consists of 16 residues. CDR3 DNA: TGCGCCAGCAGCCTCCTCGTGCAGTCTGGGGCCAACGTCCTGACTTTC. Translating gives CASSLLVQSGANVLTF.

This clonotype has a handful of counts. V usage is TRBV20-1 and J usage is TRBJ1-3; TRBD1 might be the D (5 bases). The CDR3 runs to 14 residues. V lost 0 bases and J 3 bases, leaving 9 bases between the germline ends. Germline V gives CDR1 DFQATT, CDR2 SNEGSKA (reference sequence). The chain's CDR3 is CSARDPGNGNTIYF. In DNA form, the CDR3 reads TGCAGTGCTAGAGATCCAGGGAATGGAAACACCATATATTTT.

This chain joins TRBV5-6 and TRBJ2-7; no clear D gene. V shed 2 bases and J shed 6 bases, with 15 bases lying between them. Germline V gene data show CDR1 as SGHDT and CDR2 as YYEEEE. CDR3 length: 14 residues. The DNA for the CDR3 is TGTGCCAGCAGCTTTTTCGAGCAGTCTGGCGAGCAGTACTTC. It yields the protein CASSFFEQSGEQYF.

Concerning this clonotype: A junction end diverges from the germline sequence, so it may reflect a read error. The rearrangement uses TRBV7-7 and TRBJ2-5; D is possibly TRBD1 (6 bases). The CDR3 sequence is 15 residues long. Germline V lookup: CDR1 SSHAT, CDR2 FNYEAQ (reference sequence). CDR3 in DNA: TGTGCTAGCAGCCCAAGCGGTCTGGGGGCAGAGACCCAGTACTTC. Its protein product is CASSPSGLGAETQYF. Complete variable domain (other parts from reference TRBV7-7 and TRBJ2-5): GAGVSQSPRYKVTKRGQDVTLRCDPISSHATLYWYQQALGQGPEFLTYFNYEAQPDKSGLPSDRFSAERPEGSISTLTIQRTEQRDSAMYRCASSPSGLGAETQYFGPGTRLLVL.

This clonotype was counted ten times or more. The V gene is TRBV29-1, the J gene TRBJ2-3; TRBD1 or TRBD2 may be the D gene (5 bases each). The length of the CDR3 is 18 residues. V shed 4 bases and J shed 0 bases, with 23 bases lying between them. Per the germline V gene, CDR1 is SQVTM and CDR2 is ANQGSEA. This CDR3 reads CSVARGGLSSTSTDTQYF. CDR3 nucleotides: TGCAGCGTTGCTCGGGGCGGTTTATCCTCAACTAGCACAGATACGCAGTATTTT.

Here the CDR3 DNA reads TGTGCCAGCTCACTGCCGGGACAGGGGTACTATGGCTACACCTTC. Protein sequence: CASSLPGQGYYGYTF. The chain employs TRBV18 and TRBJ1-2, with TRBD1 identical over 10 bases. There are 15 residues in the CDR3. From germline, CDR1 is KGHSH and CDR2 LQKENI. With 4 bases clipped from V and 3 bases from J, the junction kept 5 bases outside the gene matches. Based on the CDR3 plus reference TRBV18 and TRBJ1-2, the full variable domain is NAGVMQNPRHLVRRRGQEARLRCSPMKGHSHVYWYRQLPEEGLKFMVYLQKENIIDESGMPKERFSAEFPKEGPSILRIQQVVRGDSAAYFCASSLPGQGYYGYTFGSGTRLTVV.

The table lists this clonotype with a few counts. The genes are TRBV20-1 and TRBJ2-7; maybe TRBD1 (6 bases). The V end was cut by 0 bases, the J end by 3 bases, with 12 bases between. The CDR3 runs 14 residues. Germline values: CDR1 DFQATT, CDR2 SNEGSKA (reference sequence). In nucleotides, the CDR3 is TGCAGTGCTAGAGATCTGGGGACATTCTACGAGCAGTACGTC. Protein: CSARDLGTFYEQYV.